A selection of T cell receptor beta chains follows, all from one sample in a study of cytomegalovirus exposure and HLA in healthy donors. The method was immunoSEQ multiplex PCR; TCRdb's version includes in-frame clones alone and lacks a portion of them. The sample includes about 120,000 clones, 8% to 11% of them seen just once. Sequenced material: PBMCs. These receptors all come from a woman under 30 in good health and CMV-seropositive. The CDR3 runs from the conserved cysteine through the conserved F or W. Fields, in order: D gene, clone size, J gene, V gene, CDR3 protein, CDR3 DNA. A D gene is named only where the DNA matches it firmly. A row's size may be missing; if present it is once, few, many or a size class.

D gene: TRBD2; clone size: few; J gene: TRBJ2-7; V gene: TRBV6-6; CDR3 protein: CASSAGLVGGEQYF; CDR3 DNA: TGTGCCAGCTCCGCCGGACTAGTTGGTGGAGAGCAGTACTTC
D gene: -; clone size: few; J gene: TRBJ1-5; V gene: TRBV6-1; CDR3 protein: CASSEAGWGNQPQHF; CDR3 DNA: TGTGCCAGCAGTGAGGCAGGATGGGGCAATCAGCCCCAGCATTTT
D gene: -; clone size: few; J gene: TRBJ1-1; V gene: TRBV28; CDR3 protein: CASSLPRQNTEAFF; CDR3 DNA: TGTGCCAGCAGCCTACCGCGCCAGAACACTGAAGCTTTCTTT
D gene: TRBD1; clone size: few; J gene: TRBJ2-2; V gene: TRBV5-1; CDR3 protein: CASRLGQVNTGELFF; CDR3 DNA: TGCGCCAGCAGGTTGGGACAGGTTAACACCGGGGAGCTGTTTTTT
D gene: -; clone size: few; J gene: TRBJ1-5; V gene: TRBV7-8; CDR3 protein: CASSLGGLADQPQHF; CDR3 DNA: TGTGCCAGCAGCTTAGGTGGCTTGGCTGATCAGCCCCAGCATTTT
D gene: TRBD1; clone size: -; J gene: TRBJ2-2; V gene: TRBV7-9; CDR3 protein: CASSSTGMTTGELFF; CDR3 DNA: TGTGCCAGCAGCTCGACAGGGATGACCACCGGGGAGCTGTTTTTT
D gene: -; clone size: -; J gene: TRBJ1-1; V gene: TRBV28; CDR3 protein: CASRRGGVGPEAFF; CDR3 DNA: TGTGCCAGCCGGAGGGGGGGCGTCGGGCCTGAAGCTTTCTTT
D gene: -; clone size: few; J gene: TRBJ2-5; V gene: TRBV7-3; CDR3 protein: CASSLGADQTQYF; CDR3 DNA: TGTGCCAGCAGCTTAGGGGCAGACCAGACCCAGTACTTC
D gene: -; clone size: -; J gene: TRBJ2-1; V gene: TRBV5-1; CDR3 protein: CASSLGPEDLQGEQFF; CDR3 DNA: TGCGCCAGCAGCTTAGGACCGGAGGATTTACAGGGTGAGCAGTTCTTC
D gene: -; clone size: few; J gene: TRBJ2-5; V gene: TRBV27; CDR3 protein: CASSFAGNIQETQYF; CDR3 DNA: TGTGCCAGCAGTTTCGCTGGTAACATCCAAGAGACCCAGTACTTC
D gene: -; clone size: -; J gene: TRBJ2-1; V gene: TRBV4-1; CDR3 protein: CASSLVSEGLSSYNEQFF; CDR3 DNA: TGCGCCAGCAGCCTGGTTAGTGAAGGACTCAGCTCCTACAATGAGCAGTTCTTC
D gene: -; clone size: few; J gene: TRBJ2-1; V gene: TRBV28; CDR3 protein: CASSPRQSSYNEQFF; CDR3 DNA: TGTGCCAGCAGTCCCAGACAAAGCTCCTACAATGAGCAGTTCTTC
D gene: TRBD2; clone size: few; J gene: TRBJ2-1; V gene: TRBV5-4; CDR3 protein: CASSSPGTRVGEQFF; CDR3 DNA: TGTGCCAGCAGCTCTCCCGGGACTAGAGTGGGTGAGCAGTTCTTC
D gene: -; clone size: few; J gene: TRBJ2-7; V gene: TRBV9; CDR3 protein: CASSGSWGGEQYF; CDR3 DNA: TGTGCCAGCAGCGGGTCGTGGGGCGGCGAGCAGTACTTC
D gene: TRBD1; clone size: -; J gene: TRBJ1-3; V gene: TRBV15; CDR3 protein: CATSREQGMVGNTIYF; CDR3 DNA: TGTGCCACCAGCAGAGAACAGGGGATGGTCGGAAACACCATATATTTT
D gene: -; clone size: -; J gene: TRBJ1-2; V gene: TRBV5-1; CDR3 protein: CASSLGAGANYGYTF; CDR3 DNA: TGCGCCAGCAGCCTGGGGGCAGGGGCTAACTATGGCTACACCTTC
D gene: -; clone size: few; J gene: TRBJ2-3; V gene: TRBV18; CDR3 protein: CASSPSWTSTDTQYF; CDR3 DNA: TGTGCCAGCTCACCCTCCTGGACTAGCACAGATACGCAGTATTTT
D gene: TRBD1; clone size: few; J gene: TRBJ1-2; V gene: TRBV6-1; CDR3 protein: CASSGVTGGAEGYTF; CDR3 DNA: TGTGCCAGCAGTGGGGTAACAGGGGGCGCGGAGGGCTACACCTTC
D gene: TRBD2; clone size: few; J gene: TRBJ2-1; V gene: TRBV11-2; CDR3 protein: CASSFVNWGLAGVNEQFF; CDR3 DNA: TGTGCCAGCAGCTTCGTAAATTGGGGACTAGCGGGAGTCAATGAGCAGTTCTTC
D gene: TRBD1; clone size: few; J gene: TRBJ1-2; V gene: TRBV29-1; CDR3 protein: CSARNRGNYGYTF; CDR3 DNA: TGCAGCGCGAGAAACAGGGGTAACTATGGCTACACCTTC
D gene: -; clone size: -; J gene: TRBJ2-1; V gene: TRBV18; CDR3 protein: CASSPDRISYNEQFF; CDR3 DNA: TGTGCCAGCTCACCTGACAGGATCTCCTACAATGAGCAGTTCTTC
D gene: -; clone size: few; J gene: TRBJ2-1; V gene: TRBV28; CDR3 protein: CASQTGPVEQFF; CDR3 DNA: TGTGCCAGCCAGACTGGTCCTGTTGAGCAGTTCTTC
D gene: -; clone size: -; J gene: TRBJ2-7; V gene: TRBV28; CDR3 protein: CASSFLSSYEQYF; CDR3 DNA: TGTGCCAGCAGCTTCTTGAGCTCCTACGAGCAGTACTTC
D gene: -; clone size: few; J gene: TRBJ1-6; V gene: TRBV6-5; CDR3 protein: CASSNHGLVDIHF; CDR3 DNA: TGTGCCAGCAGTAATCATGGGCTCGTGGATATCCACTTT
D gene: -; clone size: -; J gene: TRBJ2-7; V gene: TRBV30; CDR3 protein: CAWSVAGFVFHSSYEQYF; CDR3 DNA: TGTGCCTGGAGTGTGGCAGGGTTTGTTTTCCACAGCTCCTACGAGCAGTACTTC
D gene: TRBD2; clone size: few; J gene: TRBJ2-7; V gene: TRBV6-5; CDR3 protein: CASSETSDTYEQYF; CDR3 DNA: TGTGCCAGCAGTGAGACTAGCGATACCTACGAGCAGTACTTC
D gene: -; clone size: -; J gene: TRBJ2-2; V gene: TRBV5-1; CDR3 protein: CASSLADTGELFF; CDR3 DNA: TGCGCCAGCAGCTTGGCAGACACCGGGGAGCTGTTTTTT
D gene: TRBD2; clone size: few; J gene: TRBJ2-7; V gene: TRBV5-1; CDR3 protein: CASSPGTSGRAETYEQYF; CDR3 DNA: TGCGCCAGCAGCCCAGGGACTAGCGGGAGGGCCGAGACCTACGAGCAGTACTTC
D gene: TRBD1; clone size: few; J gene: TRBJ1-1; V gene: TRBV5-1; CDR3 protein: CASRGTGENTEAFF; CDR3 DNA: TGCGCCAGCAGGGGGACAGGGGAAAACACTGAAGCTTTCTTT
D gene: TRBD2; clone size: -; J gene: TRBJ2-1; V gene: TRBV29-1; CDR3 protein: CSAETSSTFF; CDR3 DNA: TGCAGCGCAGAGACTAGCAGTACGTTCTTC
D gene: TRBD2; clone size: few; J gene: TRBJ2-3; V gene: TRBV2; CDR3 protein: CASGHWTSGRGSTDTQYF; CDR3 DNA: TGTGCCAGCGGTCACTGGACTAGCGGGAGAGGGAGCACAGATACGCAGTATTTT
D gene: -; clone size: few; J gene: TRBJ2-1; V gene: TRBV5-1; CDR3 protein: CASSWGTTRAEQFF; CDR3 DNA: TGCGCCAGCAGCTGGGGGACAACCAGGGCTGAGCAGTTCTTC
D gene: TRBD2; clone size: few; J gene: TRBJ2-7; V gene: TRBV5-1; CDR3 protein: CASSSEGESREGLYF; CDR3 DNA: TGCGCCAGCAGCTCTGAGGGGGAAAGTCGGGAGGGCCTATACTTC
D gene: -; clone size: -; J gene: TRBJ1-4; V gene: TRBV28; CDR3 protein: CASSPRVPNEKLFF; CDR3 DNA: TGTGCCAGCAGTCCCAGGGTTCCTAATGAAAAACTGTTTTTT
D gene: -; clone size: -; J gene: TRBJ2-7; V gene: TRBV5-6; CDR3 protein: CASSLAVYEQYF; CDR3 DNA: TGTGCCAGCAGCTTGGCCGTCTACGAGCAGTACTTC
D gene: TRBD2; clone size: many; J gene: TRBJ2-3; V gene: TRBV11-2; CDR3 protein: CASSELGAGGDTQYF; CDR3 DNA: TGTGCCAGCAGCGAGCTGGGAGCGGGAGGAGATACGCAGTATTTT
D gene: -; clone size: -; J gene: TRBJ2-6; V gene: TRBV6-1; CDR3 protein: CASSTDGTGANVLTF; CDR3 DNA: TGTGCCAGCAGTACGGACGGGACTGGGGCCAACGTCCTGACTTTC
D gene: -; clone size: -; J gene: TRBJ1-2; V gene: TRBV6-1; CDR3 protein: CASSEYGTLYGYTF; CDR3 DNA: TGTGCCAGCAGTGAATACGGGACACTTTATGGCTACACCTTC
D gene: -; clone size: -; J gene: TRBJ2-7; V gene: TRBV4-1; CDR3 protein: CASSQKTTGASYEQYF; CDR3 DNA: TGCGCCAGCAGCCAAAAGACGACAGGAGCCTCCTACGAGCAGTACTTC
D gene: TRBD2; clone size: -; J gene: TRBJ2-1; V gene: TRBV28; CDR3 protein: CASSPPGLAGGNEQFF; CDR3 DNA: TGTGCCAGCAGTCCACCGGGACTAGCGGGCGGCAATGAGCAGTTCTTC
D gene: -; clone size: few; J gene: TRBJ1-2; V gene: TRBV11-2; CDR3 protein: CASSLDGVGAGGYTF; CDR3 DNA: TGTGCCAGCAGCCTCGACGGGGTGGGGGCTGGGGGCTACACCTTC
D gene: -; clone size: -; J gene: TRBJ1-1; V gene: TRBV11-2; CDR3 protein: CASSLGGEAGALF; CDR3 DNA: TGTGCCAGCAGCTTAGGCGGGGAGGCAGGAGCCCTCTTT
D gene: TRBD2; clone size: -; J gene: TRBJ2-3; V gene: TRBV18; CDR3 protein: CASSPTVSTSGSIDTQYF; CDR3 DNA: TGTGCCAGCTCACCAACCGTTTCGACTAGCGGGAGTATAGATACGCAGTATTTT
D gene: TRBD2; clone size: -; J gene: TRBJ2-3; V gene: TRBV5-1; CDR3 protein: CASSLGLAGAGSTDTQYF; CDR3 DNA: TGCGCCAGCAGCTTGGGACTAGCGGGAGCAGGAAGCACAGATACGCAGTATTTT
D gene: -; clone size: -; J gene: TRBJ2-7; V gene: TRBV2; CDR3 protein: CASSETRRAEQYF; CDR3 DNA: TGTGCCAGCAGTGAAACGAGGAGGGCCGAGCAGTACTTC
D gene: TRBD2; clone size: -; J gene: TRBJ2-1; V gene: TRBV7-2; CDR3 protein: CASSLGLGGSINEQFF; CDR3 DNA: TGTGCCAGCAGCTTAGGGCTAGGCGGGAGCATCAATGAGCAGTTCTTC
D gene: -; clone size: -; J gene: TRBJ2-7; V gene: TRBV15; CDR3 protein: CATKDGSSYEQYF; CDR3 DNA: TGTGCCACCAAAGACGGGAGCTCCTACGAGCAGTACTTC